One and the same sample provided the 21 T cell receptor beta chains below, sequenced in a study of shared clonotypes between healthy human individuals. Profiling relied on immunoSEQ multiplex PCR, and the TCRdb table lists in-frame clones only, not all of them. The repertoire holds over a million clones, about 70% seen once, with roughly 1.5% in the top ten. The sample consisted of memory CD4+ T cells sorted from blood. Subset in this sample: CD45RA-negative fraction. Receptors originate from a man aged 18 to 29 in good health.

A single count supports this clone. The same CDR3 arises from other DNA sequences in this sample as well. J is TRBJ1-5 and V is TRBV5-8; D not certain. The CDR3 totals 13 residues. With 0 bases removed from V and 5 bases from J, the gap between germline ends came to 6 bases. Germline loops: CDR1 SGHTS, CDR2 YDEGEE. CDR3: CASSLGEDQPQHF. CDR3 in DNA: TGTGCCAGCAGCTTGGGGGAGGATCAGCCCCAGCATTTT.

The rearrangement joins TRBV30 to TRBJ1-1; D is unclear. The CDR3 covers 14 residues. Per germline, CDR1 GTSNPN and CDR2 SVGIG (reference sequence). V was shortened by 3 bases and J by 0 bases, with 11 bases between the two germline ends. CDR3 protein: CAWRSPGLNTEAFF. The CDR3 coding sequence is TGTGCCTGGAGAAGCCCAGGACTGAACACTGAAGCTTTCTTT.

This chain connects TRBV18 to TRBJ2-5; D not certain. The ends were cut back, 3 bases at V and 2 bases at J, with 10 bases in the middle. The CDR3 has 14 amino acids. The V gene's germline CDR1 is KGHSH and CDR2 LQKENI. The CDR3, as DNA: TGTGCCAGCTCACCCTTTGGGGAACAAGAGACCCAGTACTTC. Amino acid sequence: CASSPFGEQETQYF. Full variable domain (missing parts from reference TRBV18 and TRBJ2-5): NAGVMQNPRHLVRRRGQEARLRCSPMKGHSHVYWYRQLPEEGLKFMVYLQKENIIDESGMPKERFSAEFPKEGPSILRIQQVVRGDSAAYFCASSPFGEQETQYFGPGTRLLVL.

A remark on this clone: The same CDR3 arises from other DNA sequences in this sample as well. This sequence joins TRBV6-5 and TRBJ2-7; 9 nucleotides line up with TRBD2. The CDR3 spans 14 residues. Germline CDR1 is MNHEY and CDR2 is SVGAGI. J gave up 4 bases and V 6 bases, and 7 bases lay outside the gene matches. CDR3 sequence: CASSLAGARYEQYF. The DNA for the CDR3 is TGTGCCAGCAGCTTAGCGGGAGCTAGGTACGAGCAGTACTTC.

This clone was detected a few times. The same CDR3 can be traced to other DNA sequences in this sample. The chain combines TRBV4-1 with TRBJ1-1, with D perhaps matching TRBD1 (6 bases). Trimming removed 0 bases at V and 5 bases at J, with 13 bases between. Germline V gene data show CDR1 as MGHRA and CDR2 as YSYEKL. This CDR3 has 15 residues. The CDR3 sequence: CASSQDPQGRTEAFF. In DNA form, the CDR3 reads TGCGCCAGCAGCCAAGATCCCCAGGGGCGGACTGAAGCTTTCTTT.

This clone was seen once. The identical CDR3 is also encoded by other nucleotide sequences in the sample. The V and J genes are TRBV27 and TRBJ1-5; D is possibly TRBD1 (5 bases). Germline V gene data show CDR1 as MNHEY and CDR2 as SMNVEV (reference sequence). V lost 2 bases and J 4 bases, leaving 12 bases between the germline ends. The CDR3 consists of 15 residues. CDR3 nucleotides: TGTGCCAGCAGTTTAGGAGGGGATGGGAATCAGCCCCAGCATTTT. Protein: CASSLGGDGNQPQHF.

As concerns this clone: A far bigger clonotype differs at one base, so this is likely a read error. The conserved closing phenylalanine or tryptophan is absent in this CDR3, likely reflecting a read error. V and J are TRBV7-9 and TRBJ1-1; D is perhaps TRBD1 (5 bases). The germline CDR1 and CDR2 sequences are SEHNR and FQNEAQ (reference sequence). This CDR3 has 13 amino acids. Deletions cut 1 base from V and 11 bases from J, with 14 bases between. CDR3 nucleotides: TGTGCCAGCAGCTTAGATCTTACAGGCGCTGCTTTCTCT. Its translation is CASSLDLTGAAFS.

This chain links TRBV28 with TRBJ2-5; D not resolved. The J call is in doubt because the DNA end fits TRBJ2-7 better. The CDR3 runs 12 residues. CDR1 MDHEN and CDR2 SYDVKM come from the germline V gene. This CDR3 reads CASRYGPYEQYF. The CDR3 DNA follows: TGTGCCAGCCGTTATGGGCCCTACGAGCAGTACTTC.

The chain joins TRBV7-2 to TRBJ1-1; D unclear. The germline CDR1 and CDR2 sequences are SGHTA and FQGNSA. V dropped 2 bases and J dropped 3 bases, with 10 bases sitting between them. This CDR3 has 14 amino acids. The CDR3 nucleotides are TGTGCCAGCAGCTTACAGAATATGGACACTGAAGCTTTCTTT. Translation: CASSLQNMDTEAFF.

This clone was observed a few times. The V call is TRBV10-3, the J call TRBJ2-2; 8 nucleotides align to TRBD2. The V segment lost 3 bases and the J segment 1 base; nucleotides outside the gene matches: 1. CDR1 and CDR2 (germline): ENHRY, SYGVKD. The length of the CDR3 is 15 residues. The CDR3 region is CAISDTSGNTGELFF. DNA for the CDR3: TGTGCCATCAGTGATACTAGCGGGAACACCGGGGAGCTGTTTTTT.

At least ten counts were recorded for this clone. The rearrangement joins TRBV19 to TRBJ2-1; TRBD2 matches 13 bases. There are 16 residues in the CDR3. Unmatched junction bases numbered 6, after V lost 3 bases and J lost 7 bases. Germline V gene lookup returns CDR1 LNHDA and CDR2 SQIVND (reference sequence). The CDR3 here is CASSITSGRARNEQFF. The CDR3 DNA sequence: TGTGCCAGTAGTATCACTAGCGGGAGGGCTAGGAATGAGCAGTTCTTC. Together with reference TRBV19 and TRBJ2-1, the CDR3 gives the full variable domain: DGGITQSPKYLFRKEGQNVTLSCEQNLNHDAMYWYRQDPGQGLRLIYYSQIVNDFQKGDIAEGYSVSREKKESFPLTVTSAQKNPTAFYLCASSITSGRARNEQFFGPGTRLTVL.

V is TRBV5-4 and J is TRBJ2-2; possible D gene TRBD2, 5 bases. CDR1 and CDR2 (germline): SGHNT, YYREEE (reference sequence). This CDR3 region has 16 residues. Trimming took off 4 bases at V and 4 bases at J, with 17 bases between the two ends. As DNA, the CDR3 is TGTGCCAGCAGCCCCCCGACGGGGAGCGTCACCGGGGAGCTGTTTTTT. This gives the protein CASSPPTGSVTGELFF.

V is TRBV28 and J is TRBJ1-1; D ambiguous. Germline loops: CDR1 MDHEN, CDR2 SYDVKM. V was shortened by 8 bases and J by 5 bases, with 15 bases between the two germline ends. The CDR3 loop spans 13 amino acids. As DNA, the CDR3 is TGTGCCAGCTCCGTAGAGGGTGGGACTGAAGCTTTCTTT. Encoded protein: CASSVEGGTEAFF.

The genes are TRBV11-2 and TRBJ2-7, with 8 bases fitting TRBD1. With V trimmed by 2 bases and J by 2 bases, 5 bases remained unmatched. The germline V gene encodes CDR1 SGHAT and CDR2 FQNNGV. The CDR3 has 15 amino acids. The CDR3 spells CASSLWAGGTYEQYF. The DNA of the CDR3 is TGTGCCAGCAGCTTATGGGCAGGGGGCACCTACGAGCAGTACTTC.

The chain links TRBV5-6 to TRBJ1-2, with TRBD1 matching over 9 bases. J was trimmed by 8 bases and V by 4 bases; bases with no gene match: 18. The V gene's germline CDR1 is SGHDT and CDR2 YYEEEE. This CDR3 has 17 amino acids. CDR3 amino acids: CASSDRQGGAPREGYTF. The CDR3 nucleotides are TGTGCCAGCAGCGATCGACAGGGGGGCGCCCCCCGTGAGGGCTACACCTTC.

This clone was recorded a few times. The chain carries TRBV28 and TRBJ2-7, with D perhaps TRBD1 or TRBD2 (5 bases each). Between the trimmed V and J ends, which lost 5 bases and 2 bases, there was a span of 13 bases. The CDR3 is 14 residues long. Germline V lookup: CDR1 MDHEN, CDR2 SYDVKM. Here the CDR3 reads CASSPSGLPYEQYF. In nucleotides, the CDR3 is TGTGCCAGCAGTCCGTCGGGGCTACCCTACGAGCAGTACTTC.

This clone was observed many times. The genes are TRBV18 and TRBJ1-6; the D is unclear. Germline CDR1 is KGHSH and CDR2 is LQKENI. CDR3 size: 13 residues. The V gene lost 3 bases and the J gene lost 8 bases, with 8 bases spanning the gap. CDR3 bases: TGTGCCAGCTCACCGAATAAAGATTCACCCCTCCACTTT. This encodes CASSPNKDSPLHF.

The table lists this clone with a few counts. The genes are TRBV19 and TRBJ2-6; D uncertain. V dropped 5 bases and J dropped 4 bases, with 12 bases sitting between them. CDR1 is LNHDA and CDR2 is SQIVND in the germline V gene (reference sequence). CDR3 size: 15 residues. The CDR3 sequence is CASSDTSAGANVLTF. The CDR3 region has the DNA TGTGCCAGTAGTGACACCAGCGCCGGGGCCAACGTCCTGACTTTC.

As to this clone: Other DNA sequences in the sample encode the same CDR3. The V and J genes are TRBV19 and TRBJ2-5; D unresolved. Germline V lookup: CDR1 LNHDA, CDR2 SQIVND (reference sequence). This CDR3 is built from 12 residues. V shed 1 base and J shed 4 bases, with 4 bases lying between them. The DNA of the CDR3 is TGTGCCAGTAGTATAGGTAGAGAGACCCAGTACTTC. Its translation: CASSIGRETQYF. Full variable domain (remainder filled in from reference TRBV19 and TRBJ2-5): DGGITQSPKYLFRKEGQNVTLSCEQNLNHDAMYWYRQDPGQGLRLIYYSQIVNDFQKGDIAEGYSVSREKKESFPLTVTSAQKNPTAFYLCASSIGRETQYFGPGTRLLVL.

CDR3 region: CASSPVRPREKLFF. CDR3 bases: TGTGCCAGCAGCCCGGTACGACCGCGGGAAAAACTGTTTTTT. This sequence joins TRBV6-5 and TRBJ1-4; D is unresolved. This CDR3 is 14 amino acids long. V shed 6 bases and J shed 8 bases, with 16 bases lying between them. Germline V gene sequence: CDR1 MNHEY, CDR2 SVGAGI.

This chain connects TRBV4-3 to TRBJ2-3; 14 bases match TRBD2. The CDR3 totals 15 residues. Unmatched junction bases numbered 0, after V lost 3 bases and J lost 4 bases. Germline lookup yields CDR1 LGHNA and CDR2 YSLEER. The CDR3 sequence: CASSQGLAGADTQYF. CDR3 nucleotides: TGCGCCAGCAGCCAGGGACTAGCGGGAGCAGATACGCAGTATTTT.